A selection of T cell receptor beta chains follows, all from one sample in a study of T cells after yellow fever vaccination. Each CDR3 protein gets one entry after TCRdb re-called the 5' RACE reads with MiXCR. The sample records about 220,000 distinct CDR3 sequences, 6% to 8% being singletons. The sequencing here drew on CD4+ T cells sorted from PBMCs, taken on the day of the yellow fever booster vaccination. The receptor set was obtained from a man aged 30 to 45 who received the YFV17D yellow fever vaccine. Both conserved end residues are part of each CDR3. The order of the fields is clone size, J gene, V gene, D gene, CDR3 DNA, CDR3 protein. The D gene is left open where the match is weak. A clone size is listed for some rows: how often the clone was seen (once, few, many), or a class if it is expanded.

>few|TRBJ1-2|TRBV12-3/TRBV12-4|NA
TGTGCCAGCACAGTCTCCCTTGGCTATGGCTACACCTTC
CASTVSLGYGYTF
>NA|TRBJ2-7|TRBV29-1|TRBD2
TGCAGCGTTGTTCGAGCGGGGTTCTACGAGCAGTACTTC
CSVVRAGFYEQYF
>few|TRBJ1-1|TRBV5-1|TRBD1
TGCGCCAGCAGCCCCAATCCAGGACAGGGCTATGAAGCTTTCTTT
CASSPNPGQGYEAFF
>NA|TRBJ2-2|TRBV28|TRBD1
TGTGCCAGCAGTCCCCGGACAGGGACGCTCACCGGGGAGCTGTTTTTT
CASSPRTGTLTGELFF
>NA|TRBJ2-5|TRBV7-2|TRBD2
TGTGCCAGCAGCTTAGTGGGACTAGCGTCAGAGACCCAGTACTTC
CASSLVGLASETQYF
>many|TRBJ2-2|TRBV9|NA
TGTGCCAGCAGCTCCCGCACCGGGGAGCTGTTTTTT
CASSSRTGELFF
>NA|TRBJ1-2|TRBV11-2|NA
TGTGCCAGCAGCTTAAGCCCGGGACCCAGCTATGGCTACACCTTC
CASSLSPGPSYGYTF
>few|TRBJ2-7|TRBV7-8|TRBD2
TGTGCCAGCAGGCTCGGGGGGGGTGAACCCTACGAGCAGTACTTC
CASRLGGGEPYEQYF
>NA|TRBJ1-1|TRBV20-1|NA
TGCAGTGCTAGCCTAAGGGGCACTGAAGCTTTCTTT
CSASLRGTEAFF
>few|TRBJ2-7|TRBV5-1|NA
TGCGCCAGCGGCGTACTTACAGGGTACGAGCAGTACTTC
CASGVLTGYEQYF
>many|TRBJ2-7|TRBV7-2|NA
TGTGCCAGCAGCTTAGAGGCAGGGGACTACGAGCAGTACTTC
CASSLEAGDYEQYF
>NA|TRBJ2-5|TRBV14|TRBD2
TGTGCCAGCAGCCCCGGTCCGCGGGAGAGCTCTCGGACCCAGTACTTC
CASSPGPRESSRTQYF
>few|TRBJ1-4|TRBV6-5|NA
TGTGCCAGCAGCCATCAGGGTGCAACTAATGAAAAACTGTTTTTT
CASSHQGATNEKLFF
>many|TRBJ1-1|TRBV5-1|TRBD1
TGCGCCAGCAGTACGGACAGGGGGCAAACTGAAGCTTTCTTT
CASSTDRGQTEAFF
>many|TRBJ2-7|TRBV7-2|NA
TGTGCCAGCAGCTTAGAGGTACAGAGGGGTCAGTACTTC
CASSLEVQRGQYF
>few|TRBJ2-2|TRBV19|NA
TGTGCCAGTAAGGCGGGAAGCTACACCGGGGAGCTGTTTTTT
CASKAGSYTGELFF
>NA|TRBJ1-5|TRBV9|NA
TGTGCCAGCAGCGACCGGGACACGCATCAGCCCCAGCATTTT
CASSDRDTHQPQHF
>NA|TRBJ2-1|TRBV30|NA
TGTGCCTGGGACCTGGGTGGATACAATGAGCAGTTCTTC
CAWDLGGYNEQFF
>few|TRBJ2-3|TRBV6-5|TRBD1
TGTGCCAGCAGTTTACCTGCGGTCGGGACAGGGAAAATGACGCAGTATTTT
CASSLPAVGTGKMTQYF
>NA|TRBJ2-2|TRBV29-1|TRBD1
TGCAGCGCTGGACAGGAGAACACCGGGGAGCTGTTTTTT
CSAGQENTGELFF
>few|TRBJ2-5|TRBV5-4|NA
TGTGCCAGCAGCTCGGAATTTAAGGGGGGAGTTGAGGAGACCCAGTACTTC
CASSSEFKGGVEETQYF
>few|TRBJ2-1|TRBV4-2|TRBD2
TGTGCCAGCACCACAGGAGATCAGACTAGCGGCCACAATGAGCAGTTCTTC
CASTTGDQTSGHNEQFF
>NA|TRBJ2-7|TRBV6-5|TRBD2
TGTGCCAGCAGTTACGGGCGGGAGACACACAGCTCCTACGAGCAGTACTTC
CASSYGRETHSSYEQYF
>NA|TRBJ1-3|TRBV15|NA
TGTGCCACCAAAGAACTGGGGCCTGGAAACACCATATATTTT
CATKELGPGNTIYF
>few|TRBJ2-1|TRBV20-1|TRBD1
TGCAGTGCAACGAGACAGGGGGCAGGGAATGAGCAGTTCTTC
CSATRQGAGNEQFF
>many|TRBJ1-1|TRBV6-1|NA
TGTGCCAGCATTCGGAGATCTGAAGCTTTCTTT
CASIRRSEAFF
>few|TRBJ2-2|TRBV6-2/TRBV6-3|NA
TGTGCCAGCAGATACCGGACACGAAACACCGGGGAGCTGTTTTTT
CASRYRTRNTGELFF
>few|TRBJ2-2|TRBV5-1|NA
TGCGCCAGCAGCGCCCTTAGCGGAAGTGAGACCGGGGAGCTGTTTTTT
CASSALSGSETGELFF
>NA|TRBJ2-5|TRBV20-1|TRBD2
TGCAGTGCTAGAGTCAGCGGGATGGAGACCCAGTACTTC
CSARVSGMETQYF
>few|TRBJ2-7|TRBV18|NA
TGTGCCAGCTCCCCACAGAAGGGTATCGAGCAGTACTTC
CASSPQKGIEQYF
>NA|TRBJ2-3|TRBV7-2|TRBD2
TGTGCCAGCAGCTTAGGAGCGGGAGTCGATACGCAGTATTTT
CASSLGAGVDTQYF